A selection of T cell receptor beta chains follows, all from one sample in a study of control samples from healthy donors and cancer patients. This table comes from immunoSEQ multiplex PCR, and its TCRdb copy is limited to in-frame clones, with some not included. The sample has about 150,000 clones; over 90% are singletons. The sample was blood. The receptor source for this set is a middle-aged man in good health. Each CDR3 is given with its conserved first and last residue. D genes are given only for firm matches. Part of the rows lack a size; the others show once, few, many or a class for expanded clones.

DNA: TGTGCCAGCAGCTTTGCGGATACGCAGTATTTT
CDR3: CASSFADTQYF
D: NA
size: NA
J: TRBJ2-3
V: TRBV7-9

DNA: TGTGCCAGCAGCCTCGGGACAGTTTCCTACGAGCAGTACTTC
CDR3: CASSLGTVSYEQYF
D: TRBD1
size: NA
J: TRBJ2-7
V: TRBV3-1/TRBV3-2

DNA: TGTGCCAGCAGCTTAGTAGGGCAGGGGGACAATCAGCCCCAGCATTTT
CDR3: CASSLVGQGDNQPQHF
D: TRBD1
size: NA
J: TRBJ1-5
V: TRBV7-8

DNA: TGCGCCAGCAGCTTGGACAGGGAAGCTTTCTTT
CDR3: CASSLDREAFF
D: NA
size: NA
J: TRBJ1-1
V: TRBV5-1

DNA: TGTGCCAGCTCAGAGGGGCCTCTGGGGGCTTTCTTT
CDR3: CASSEGPLGAFF
D: NA
size: NA
J: TRBJ1-1
V: TRBV18

DNA: TGTGCCAGCAGCTTCTCGGGGCTAGCGGGGGCCTACGAGCAGTACTTC
CDR3: CASSFSGLAGAYEQYF
D: TRBD2
size: NA
J: TRBJ2-7
V: TRBV7-2

DNA: TGTGCCAGCAGTTACAGCGGATTCGGGACCGGGGAGCTGTTTTTT
CDR3: CASSYSGFGTGELFF
D: NA
size: NA
J: TRBJ2-2
V: TRBV6-5

DNA: TGTGCCAGCAGTACACCTCTAGCGGGGAGCTCCTACAATGAGCAGTTCTTC
CDR3: CASSTPLAGSSYNEQFF
D: TRBD2
size: once
J: TRBJ2-1
V: TRBV28

DNA: TGCGCCAGCAGCACGCCCGGGACAGGAAACACCATATATTTT
CDR3: CASSTPGTGNTIYF
D: NA
size: NA
J: TRBJ1-3
V: TRBV5-1

DNA: TGTGCCAGCTCACCCACAGAAATAACCTACGAGCAGTACTTC
CDR3: CASSPTEITYEQYF
D: NA
size: NA
J: TRBJ2-7
V: TRBV18

DNA: TGCGCCAGCCTGGGATCTGGAGATACGCAGTATTTT
CDR3: CASLGSGDTQYF
D: NA
size: NA
J: TRBJ2-3
V: TRBV5-1

DNA: TGTGCCAGCAGCGTAGTCGCGGGAGGAGGCTACAATGAGCAGTTCTTC
CDR3: CASSVVAGGGYNEQFF
D: TRBD2
size: NA
J: TRBJ2-1
V: TRBV9

DNA: TGTGCCAGTAGTATGGGGGCTGGGGCCAACGTCCTGACTTTC
CDR3: CASSMGAGANVLTF
D: NA
size: NA
J: TRBJ2-6
V: TRBV19

DNA: TGCGCCAGCAGCTTGGCAAGCTTGGCGTCCAATGAGCAGTTCTTC
CDR3: CASSLASLASNEQFF
D: NA
size: NA
J: TRBJ2-1
V: TRBV5-1

DNA: TGTGCCAGCAGCTTTGCCGGAGGGGGCTTGCGGACTGAAGCTTTCTTT
CDR3: CASSFAGGGLRTEAFF
D: TRBD1
size: NA
J: TRBJ1-1
V: TRBV5-6

DNA: TGCGCCAGCAGCATGGACAGGGAAGAGACCCAGTACTTC
CDR3: CASSMDREETQYF
D: TRBD1
size: NA
J: TRBJ2-5
V: TRBV10-1

DNA: TGTGCCAGCAGGAGCTCTGGAAACACCATATATTTT
CDR3: CASRSSGNTIYF
D: NA
size: NA
J: TRBJ1-3
V: TRBV28

DNA: TGTGCCAGCAGTGAAGGGAGGATAACTGGAAACACCATATATTTT
CDR3: CASSEGRITGNTIYF
D: NA
size: NA
J: TRBJ1-3
V: TRBV6-1

DNA: TGTGCCAGCAGTCCCCCGGTGATCTCCTACAATGAGCAGTTCTTC
CDR3: CASSPPVISYNEQFF
D: NA
size: NA
J: TRBJ2-1
V: TRBV14

DNA: TGTGCCAGCTCAACTTACAATGAGCAGTTCTTC
CDR3: CASSTYNEQFF
D: NA
size: NA
J: TRBJ2-1
V: TRBV3-1/TRBV3-2

DNA: TGTGCCAGCAGCTCTATGAGCGGGAGTGGATACGAGCAGTACTTC
CDR3: CASSSMSGSGYEQYF
D: TRBD2
size: NA
J: TRBJ2-7
V: TRBV7-2

DNA: TGTGCCAGCCGAATCTCGACAGGGGTACAAGAGACCCAGTACTTC
CDR3: CASRISTGVQETQYF
D: TRBD1
size: once
J: TRBJ2-5
V: TRBV6-5

DNA: TGTGCCAGCAGCTTATTGGGGACAGGGTTCTACGAGCAGTACTTC
CDR3: CASSLLGTGFYEQYF
D: TRBD1
size: NA
J: TRBJ2-7
V: TRBV7-6

DNA: TGTGCCAGCAAAGTAGCGGGAGAGTACACCGGGGAGCTGTTTTTT
CDR3: CASKVAGEYTGELFF
D: TRBD2
size: NA
J: TRBJ2-2
V: TRBV2

DNA: TGTGCCAGCAGGCGGGGGTCAACTAATGAAAAACTGTTTTTT
CDR3: CASRRGSTNEKLFF
D: NA
size: NA
J: TRBJ1-4
V: TRBV7-2

DNA: TGTGCCAGCAGCAACCCTCGGGAAAAACTGTTTTTT
CDR3: CASSNPREKLFF
D: NA
size: NA
J: TRBJ1-4
V: TRBV7-9

DNA: TGCGCCAGCAGCTTGGAGGGGGCGGGAGGGCCAGTTGAGCAGTTCTTC
CDR3: CASSLEGAGGPVEQFF
D: TRBD2
size: once
J: TRBJ2-1
V: TRBV5-1

DNA: TGTGCCAGCAGCCTGAAGCGCAGCGGAACCTACGAGCAGTACTTC
CDR3: CASSLKRSGTYEQYF
D: NA
size: NA
J: TRBJ2-7
V: TRBV7-6

DNA: TGTGCCAGCAGCTTAGGAGGGCGCAGTGGCTACACCTTC
CDR3: CASSLGGRSGYTF
D: NA
size: NA
J: TRBJ1-2
V: TRBV11-1

DNA: TGTGCCAGCAGTGAAGTCACAGGGGAGCAAGAGACCCAGTACTTC
CDR3: CASSEVTGEQETQYF
D: TRBD1
size: NA
J: TRBJ2-5
V: TRBV6-1

DNA: TGTGCCAGCAGTACCGAGAGGACCCAGTACTTC
CDR3: CASSTERTQYF
D: NA
size: NA
J: TRBJ2-5
V: TRBV28

DNA: TGTGCCAGCAACCCAGGGGGAAGGAGCTCCTACGAGCAGTACTTC
CDR3: CASNPGGRSSYEQYF
D: TRBD1
size: NA
J: TRBJ2-7
V: TRBV28

DNA: TGCGCCAGCAGCCAACCGGGACAGGGCAAACATAAAGAGACCCAGTACTTC
CDR3: CASSQPGQGKHKETQYF
D: TRBD1
size: NA
J: TRBJ2-5
V: TRBV4-1

DNA: TGTGCCAGCAGTTTAAGGAACAATCAGCCCCAGCATTTT
CDR3: CASSLRNNQPQHF
D: NA
size: NA
J: TRBJ1-5
V: TRBV12-3/TRBV12-4

DNA: TGTGCCAGCAGCGTAGAGTTGAACACTGAAGCTTTCTTT
CDR3: CASSVELNTEAFF
D: NA
size: NA
J: TRBJ1-1
V: TRBV9

DNA: TGTGCCAGCTCACCGGACAGGGGAACCCTCCACTTT
CDR3: CASSPDRGTLHF
D: TRBD1
size: few
J: TRBJ1-6
V: TRBV18

DNA: TGTGCCAGCAGGGGGACGGATCGAGGGTCACCCCTCCACTTT
CDR3: CASRGTDRGSPLHF
D: NA
size: NA
J: TRBJ1-6
V: TRBV6-4

DNA: TGCGCCAGCAGCCCGGACGGGAATCAGCCCCAGCATTTT
CDR3: CASSPDGNQPQHF
D: NA
size: NA
J: TRBJ1-5
V: TRBV5-1

DNA: TGTGCCATCACCAATACCGCTAGCGTATCCTACAATGAGCAGTTCTTC
CDR3: CAITNTASVSYNEQFF
D: NA
size: NA
J: TRBJ2-1
V: TRBV10-3

DNA: TGTGCCTGGGCCGGACTAGCGGGAGACGGGCAGTACTTC
CDR3: CAWAGLAGDGQYF
D: TRBD2
size: NA
J: TRBJ2-7
V: TRBV30

DNA: TGTGCCAGTAGTATCCTAGCGGGCCAATCCTACGAGCAGTACTTC
CDR3: CASSILAGQSYEQYF
D: TRBD2
size: NA
J: TRBJ2-7
V: TRBV19

DNA: TGTGCCAGCAGCTTATCCGGGGCGAACACCGGGGAGCTGTTTTTT
CDR3: CASSLSGANTGELFF
D: NA
size: NA
J: TRBJ2-2
V: TRBV7-6

DNA: TGTGCCAGCAGCAAACAGGACAGGGGAATGAAACAGCCCCAGCATTTT
CDR3: CASSKQDRGMKQPQHF
D: NA
size: NA
J: TRBJ1-5
V: TRBV21-1

DNA: TGTGCCAGCAGCCCGGGACTAGCGGGAGGAGCCTACGAGCAGTACTTC
CDR3: CASSPGLAGGAYEQYF
D: TRBD2
size: NA
J: TRBJ2-7
V: TRBV7-9